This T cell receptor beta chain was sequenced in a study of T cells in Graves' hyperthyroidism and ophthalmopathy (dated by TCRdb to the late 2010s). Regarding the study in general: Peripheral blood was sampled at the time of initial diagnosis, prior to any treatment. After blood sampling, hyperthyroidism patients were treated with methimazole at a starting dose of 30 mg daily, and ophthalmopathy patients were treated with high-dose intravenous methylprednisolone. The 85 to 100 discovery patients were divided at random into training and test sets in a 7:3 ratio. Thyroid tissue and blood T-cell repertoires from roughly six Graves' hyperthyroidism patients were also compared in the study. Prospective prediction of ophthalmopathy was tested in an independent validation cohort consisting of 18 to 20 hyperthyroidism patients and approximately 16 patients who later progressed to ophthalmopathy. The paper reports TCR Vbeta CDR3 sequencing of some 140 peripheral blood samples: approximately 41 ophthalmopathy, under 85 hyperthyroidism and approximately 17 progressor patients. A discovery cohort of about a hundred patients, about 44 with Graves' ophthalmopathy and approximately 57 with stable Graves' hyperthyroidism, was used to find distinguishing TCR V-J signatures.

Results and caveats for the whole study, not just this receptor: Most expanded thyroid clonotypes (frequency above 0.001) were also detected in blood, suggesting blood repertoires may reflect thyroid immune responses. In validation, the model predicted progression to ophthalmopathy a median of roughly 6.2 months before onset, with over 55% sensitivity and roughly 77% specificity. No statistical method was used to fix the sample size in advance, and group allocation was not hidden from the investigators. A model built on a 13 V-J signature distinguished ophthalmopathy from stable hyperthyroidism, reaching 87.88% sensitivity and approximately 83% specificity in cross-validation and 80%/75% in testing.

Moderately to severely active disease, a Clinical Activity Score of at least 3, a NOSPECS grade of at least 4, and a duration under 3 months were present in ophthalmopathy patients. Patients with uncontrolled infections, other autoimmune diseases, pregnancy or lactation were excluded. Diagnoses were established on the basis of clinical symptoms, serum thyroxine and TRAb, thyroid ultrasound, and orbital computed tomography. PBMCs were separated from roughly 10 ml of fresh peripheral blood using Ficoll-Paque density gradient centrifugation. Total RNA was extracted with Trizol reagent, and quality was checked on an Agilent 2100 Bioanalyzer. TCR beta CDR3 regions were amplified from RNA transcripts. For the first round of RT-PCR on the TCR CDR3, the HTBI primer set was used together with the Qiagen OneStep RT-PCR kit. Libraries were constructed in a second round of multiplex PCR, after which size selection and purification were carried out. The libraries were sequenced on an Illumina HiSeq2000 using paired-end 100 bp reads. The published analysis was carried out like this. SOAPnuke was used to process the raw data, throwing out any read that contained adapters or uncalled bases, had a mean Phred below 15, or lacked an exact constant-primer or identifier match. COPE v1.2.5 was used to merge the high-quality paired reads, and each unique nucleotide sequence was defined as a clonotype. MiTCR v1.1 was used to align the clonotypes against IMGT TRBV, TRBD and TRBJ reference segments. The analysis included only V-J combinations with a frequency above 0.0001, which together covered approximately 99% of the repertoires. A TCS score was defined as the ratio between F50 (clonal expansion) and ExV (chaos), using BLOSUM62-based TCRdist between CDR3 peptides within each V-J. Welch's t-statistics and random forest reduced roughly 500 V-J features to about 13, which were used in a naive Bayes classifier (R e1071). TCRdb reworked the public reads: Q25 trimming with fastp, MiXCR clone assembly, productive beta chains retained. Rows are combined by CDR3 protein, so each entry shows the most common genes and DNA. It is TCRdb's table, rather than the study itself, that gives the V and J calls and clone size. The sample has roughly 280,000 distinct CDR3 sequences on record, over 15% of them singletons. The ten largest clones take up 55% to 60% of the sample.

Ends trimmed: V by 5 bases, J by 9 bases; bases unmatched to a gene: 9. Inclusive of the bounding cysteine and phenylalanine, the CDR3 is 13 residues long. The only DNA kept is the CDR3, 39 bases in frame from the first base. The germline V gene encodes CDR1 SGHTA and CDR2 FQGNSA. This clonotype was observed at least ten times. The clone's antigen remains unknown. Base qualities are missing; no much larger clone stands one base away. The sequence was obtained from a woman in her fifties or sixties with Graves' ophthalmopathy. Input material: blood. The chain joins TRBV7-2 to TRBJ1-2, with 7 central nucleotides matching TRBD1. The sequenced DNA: TGTGCCAGCAGCAAAACGACAGGGAGCAGCTACACCTTC. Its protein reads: CASSKTTGSSYTF.